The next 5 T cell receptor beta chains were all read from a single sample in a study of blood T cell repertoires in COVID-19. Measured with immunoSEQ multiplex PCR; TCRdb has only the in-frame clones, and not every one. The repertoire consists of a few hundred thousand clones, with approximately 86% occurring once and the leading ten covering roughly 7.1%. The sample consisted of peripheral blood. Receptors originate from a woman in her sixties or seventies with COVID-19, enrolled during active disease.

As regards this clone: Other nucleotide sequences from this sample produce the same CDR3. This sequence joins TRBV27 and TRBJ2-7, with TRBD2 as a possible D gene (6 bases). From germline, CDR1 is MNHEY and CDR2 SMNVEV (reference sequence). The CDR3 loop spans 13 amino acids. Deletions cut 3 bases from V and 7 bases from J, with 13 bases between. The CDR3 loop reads CASSFTWRDEQYF. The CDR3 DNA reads TGTGCCAGCAGTTTCACCTGGAGGGATGAGCAGTACTTC.

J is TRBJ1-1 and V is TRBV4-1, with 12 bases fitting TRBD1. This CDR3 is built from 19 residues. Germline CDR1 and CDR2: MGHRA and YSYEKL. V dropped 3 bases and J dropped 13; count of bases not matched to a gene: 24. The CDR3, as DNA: TGCGCCAGCAGCCAGGGACAGGGGGCGCGGGGGCTATACCCTCTGGTGGGTTTCTTT. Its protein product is CASSQGQGARGLYPLVGFF.

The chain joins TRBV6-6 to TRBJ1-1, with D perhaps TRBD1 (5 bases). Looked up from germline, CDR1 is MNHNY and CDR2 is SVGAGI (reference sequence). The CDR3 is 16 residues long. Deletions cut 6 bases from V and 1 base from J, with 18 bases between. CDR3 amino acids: CASSGLRAGRNTEAFF. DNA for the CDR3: TGTGCCAGCAGCGGCCTAAGAGCAGGGCGGAACACTGAAGCTTTCTTT.

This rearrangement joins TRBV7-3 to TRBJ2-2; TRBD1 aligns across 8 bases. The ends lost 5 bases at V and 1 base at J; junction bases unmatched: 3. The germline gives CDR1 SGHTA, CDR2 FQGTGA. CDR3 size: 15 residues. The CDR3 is CASSAGQGNTGELFF. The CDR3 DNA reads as TGTGCCAGCAGCGCAGGACAGGGGAACACCGGGGAGCTGTTTTTT.

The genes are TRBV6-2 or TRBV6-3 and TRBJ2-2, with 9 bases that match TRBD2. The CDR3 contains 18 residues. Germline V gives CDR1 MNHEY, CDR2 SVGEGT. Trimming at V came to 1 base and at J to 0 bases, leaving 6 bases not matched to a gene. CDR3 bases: TGTGCCAGCAGTTACTTGAATAGCGGGGGCCCGAACACCGGGGAGCTGTTTTTT. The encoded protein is CASSYLNSGGPNTGELFF.